Reported below is one TCR beta chain. With 6 bases removed from V and 8 bases from J, the gap between germline ends came to 20 bases. The CDR3 sequence is 15 residues long. Germline loops: CDR1 LNHDA, CDR2 SQIVND (reference sequence). The table came from immunoSEQ multiplex PCR; TCRdb's copy has only in-frame clones and leaves some out. The profile shows fewer than 150,000 clones, roughly 80% of them singletons. The sample belongs to a study of blood T cell repertoires in COVID-19. Across the whole study: Whether acute or convalescent, the COVID-19 samples came from the United States, Italy and Spain. T cells, B-cell-depleted T cells, or PBMCs provided the cDNA or gDNA that served as material.

The clonotype originates from a man aged 45 to 65 with acute or convalescent COVID-19. The specimen was peripheral blood. The chain employs TRBV19 and TRBJ2-1; D is perhaps TRBD2 (5 bases). CDR3 nucleotide sequence: TGTGCCAGTAGCCTACCGGGATTATTACACGATGAGCAGTTCTTC. Translated: CASSLPGLLHDEQFF.